Listed below are T cell receptor beta chains from one sample, sequenced in a study of CD4+ T cells in melanoma. Repertoires were generated with immunoSEQ multiplex PCR, while TCRdb's copy carries only in-frame clones and drops some. This sample has about 140,000 clones; approximately 91% occur once, and the top ten carry about 1.5%. These receptors were collected from a human donor with melanoma. The CDR3 runs from the conserved cysteine through the conserved F or W. D genes are given only for firm matches. Clone sizes are given selectively: once, few, many, or a class where the clone is expanded.

j_call: TRBJ2-4; clone_size: NA; v_call: TRBV6-1; cdr3_length: 17; d_call: NA; cdr3_aa: CASSEWGFGEAKNIQYF; cdr3_nt: TGTGCCAGCAGTGAATGGGGCTTTGGGGAGGCCAAAAACATTCAGTACTTC
j_call: TRBJ2-2; clone_size: NA; v_call: TRBV7-3; cdr3_length: 16; d_call: TRBD1; cdr3_aa: CASSVQGTGATGELFF; cdr3_nt: TGTGCCAGCAGCGTCCAGGGGACAGGGGCCACCGGGGAGCTGTTTTTT
j_call: TRBJ1-1; clone_size: NA; v_call: TRBV27; cdr3_length: 15; d_call: NA; cdr3_aa: CASSLYLGRVTEAFF; cdr3_nt: TGTGCCAGCAGTTTATATCTGGGGAGGGTCACTGAAGCTTTCTTT
j_call: TRBJ2-1; clone_size: NA; v_call: TRBV7-3; cdr3_length: 13; d_call: NA; cdr3_aa: CASSLTRHNEQFF; cdr3_nt: TGTGCCAGCAGCTTAACTCGCCACAATGAGCAGTTCTTC
j_call: TRBJ1-2; clone_size: once; v_call: TRBV29-1; cdr3_length: 11; d_call: NA; cdr3_aa: CSVDHEGGYTF; cdr3_nt: TGCAGCGTTGACCATGAAGGGGGCTACACCTTC
j_call: TRBJ2-7; clone_size: NA; v_call: TRBV6-7; cdr3_length: 13; d_call: NA; cdr3_aa: CASSYSEDYEQYF; cdr3_nt: TGTGCCAGCAGTTACTCGGAGGACTACGAGCAGTACTTC
j_call: TRBJ1-5; clone_size: once; v_call: TRBV29-1; cdr3_length: 13; d_call: TRBD1; cdr3_aa: CSVGTGGNQPQHF; cdr3_nt: TGCAGCGTGGGGACAGGGGGCAATCAGCCCCAGCATTTT
j_call: TRBJ1-1; clone_size: NA; v_call: TRBV21-1; cdr3_length: 18; d_call: NA; cdr3_aa: CASSKALKGSFGGTEAFF; cdr3_nt: TGTGCCAGCAGCAAAGCGCTAAAAGGGAGTTTCGGCGGGACTGAAGCTTTCTTT
j_call: TRBJ2-3; clone_size: NA; v_call: TRBV2; cdr3_length: 14; d_call: NA; cdr3_aa: CASSFSGSTDTQYF; cdr3_nt: TGTGCCAGCAGTTTTTCGGGGAGCACAGATACGCAGTATTTT
j_call: TRBJ2-1; clone_size: NA; v_call: TRBV6-4; cdr3_length: 13; d_call: NA; cdr3_aa: CASSAGRDNEQFF; cdr3_nt: TGTGCCAGCAGTGCGGGACGAGACAATGAGCAGTTCTTC
j_call: TRBJ2-2; clone_size: NA; v_call: TRBV6-1; cdr3_length: 16; d_call: NA; cdr3_aa: CASSDLWGKNTGELFF; cdr3_nt: TGTGCCAGCAGTGATCTCTGGGGGAAGAACACCGGGGAGCTGTTTTTT